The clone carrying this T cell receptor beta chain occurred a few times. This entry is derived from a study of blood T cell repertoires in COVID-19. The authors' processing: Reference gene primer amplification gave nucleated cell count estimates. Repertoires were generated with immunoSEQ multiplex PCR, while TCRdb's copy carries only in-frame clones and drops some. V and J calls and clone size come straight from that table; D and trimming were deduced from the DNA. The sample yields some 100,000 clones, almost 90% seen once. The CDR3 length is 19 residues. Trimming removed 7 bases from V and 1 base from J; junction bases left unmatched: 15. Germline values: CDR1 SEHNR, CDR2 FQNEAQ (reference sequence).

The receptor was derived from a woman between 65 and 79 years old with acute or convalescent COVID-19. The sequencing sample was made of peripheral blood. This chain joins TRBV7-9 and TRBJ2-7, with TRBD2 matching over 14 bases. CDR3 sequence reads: CASTFVGLAGGQGSYEQYF. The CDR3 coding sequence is TGTGCCAGCACCTTTGTCGGACTAGCGGGAGGCCAGGGGTCCTACGAGCAGTACTTC.